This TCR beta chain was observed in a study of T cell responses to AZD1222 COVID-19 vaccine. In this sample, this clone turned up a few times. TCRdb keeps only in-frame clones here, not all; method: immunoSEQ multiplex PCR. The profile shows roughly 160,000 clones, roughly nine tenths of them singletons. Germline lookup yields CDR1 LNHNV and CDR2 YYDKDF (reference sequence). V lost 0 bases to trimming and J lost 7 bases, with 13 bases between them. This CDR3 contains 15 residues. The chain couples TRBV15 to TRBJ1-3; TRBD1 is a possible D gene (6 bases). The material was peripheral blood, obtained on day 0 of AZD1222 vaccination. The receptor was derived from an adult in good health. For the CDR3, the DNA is TGTGCCACCAGCAGAGATAGGACAGTGCTGAACACCATATATTTT. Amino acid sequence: CATSRDRTVLNTIYF.